What follows are 30 T cell receptor beta chains derived from one specimen sequenced in a study of T cell responses to AZD1222 COVID-19 vaccine. TCRdb's copy holds only in-frame clones and misses some; the assay was immunoSEQ multiplex PCR. The sample lists about 140,000 clones, about 90% seen once, with about 7.5% in the top ten. The sample was peripheral blood, taken 28 days after the second dose of the MenACWY control vaccine. All receptors come from an adult who received the MenACWY meningococcal vaccine as a control.

The chain carries TRBV7-9 and TRBJ1-3; D is undetermined. Trimming left V 6 bases short and J 0 bases short, with 9 bases between. This CDR3 has 14 amino acids. The V gene's germline CDR1 is SEHNR and CDR2 FQNEAQ (reference sequence). The CDR3 sequence: CASRVGVSGNTIYF. CDR3 nucleotide sequence: TGTGCCAGCAGGGTCGGGGTCTCTGGAAACACCATATATTTT.

The chain carries TRBV7-3 and TRBJ2-1; 10 nucleotides agree with TRBD1. The germline CDR1 and CDR2 sequences are SGHTA and FQGTGA. With 0 bases clipped from V and 4 bases from J, the junction kept 12 bases outside the gene matches. This CDR3 comprises 19 residues. CDR3 loop: CASSLTGQGYLTKYNEQFF. CDR3 DNA: TGTGCCAGCAGCTTAACGGGACAGGGGTACCTCACGAAATACAATGAGCAGTTCTTC.

This rearrangement joins TRBV12-3 or TRBV12-4 to TRBJ2-1; D is perhaps TRBD1 (6 bases). This CDR3 comprises 13 residues. Trimming cost V 3 bases and J 9 bases, with 12 bases left between them. As DNA, the CDR3 is TGTGCCAGCAGTTTCCAGGGGAAGGTTGAGCAGTTCTTC. Translation: CASSFQGKVEQFF.

In this sample, this clone turned up once. The chain employs TRBV7-9 and TRBJ1-2; tentatively, D is TRBD1 (6 bases). Trimming took 5 bases from V and 6 from J, leaving 10 bases between them. Germline CDR1 reads SEHNR; CDR2 reads FQNEAQ (reference sequence). This CDR3 comprises 12 residues. DNA of the CDR3: TGTGCCAGCAGCCCCAACAGGGATGGCTACACCTTC. Its translation: CASSPNRDGYTF.

The rearrangement uses TRBV7-2 and TRBJ2-1; 12 positions match TRBD2. CDR1 is SGHTA and CDR2 is FQGNSA in the germline V gene. With V trimmed by 5 bases and J by 8 bases, 10 bases remained unmatched. The CDR3 is 16 amino acids. The CDR3 coding sequence is TGTGCCAGCAGCACGGGCCCCCTAGCGGGAGGGCATGAGCAGTTCTTC. It encodes CASSTGPLAGGHEQFF.

This chain links TRBV3-1 (or the pseudogene TRBV3-2) with TRBJ1-3, with D uncertain. Per germline, CDR1 LGHDT and CDR2 YNNKEL (reference sequence). The germline V and J ends were trimmed by 4 bases and 0 bases, with 4 bases remaining between them. The CDR3 sequence is 13 residues long. The CDR3 spells CASSRSSGNTIYF. The CDR3 bases are TGTGCCAGCAGCCGGTCCTCTGGAAACACCATATATTTT.

The rearrangement links TRBV28 to TRBJ2-7; 9 bases are shared with TRBD1. This CDR3 comprises 15 residues. The V segment lost 10 bases and the J segment 0 bases; nucleotides outside the gene matches: 10. From germline, CDR1 is MDHEN and CDR2 SYDVKM. The CDR3 DNA reads as TGTGCCATCAAAAGAACAGGGGGCGTCTCCTACGAGCAGTACTTC. This encodes CAIKRTGGVSYEQYF.

The V and J genes are TRBV28 and TRBJ2-5; 10 bases map to TRBD1. Trimming took 5 bases from V and 5 from J; bases not matched to a gene: 5. The V gene's germline CDR1 is MDHEN and CDR2 SYDVKM. This CDR3 is 14 amino acids long. CDR3 DNA sequence: TGTGCCAGCAGTCCCGGACAGGGGGTGGAGACCCAGTACTTC. Translated: CASSPGQGVETQYF.

The count of this clone is one. This CDR3 is CASSLTSETEAFF. Here the CDR3 DNA reads TGTGCCAGCAGCCTCACAAGTGAGACTGAAGCTTTCTTT. The rearrangement uses TRBV7-9 and TRBJ1-1; no firm D call. Deletions cut 5 bases from V and 5 bases from J, with 12 bases between. This CDR3 has 13 amino acids. Germline CDR1 is SEHNR and CDR2 is FQNEAQ (reference sequence).

The rearrangement uses TRBV11-2 and TRBJ2-2, with 16 positions matching TRBD2. V lost 4 bases and J lost 4; bases outside the gene matches: 9. The CDR3 runs to 19 residues. Looked up from germline, CDR1 is SGHAT and CDR2 is FQNNGV. CDR3 nucleotide sequence: TGTGCCAGCAGCTCCCCGGGACTAGCGGGGGGGCCGGTCACCGGGGAGCTGTTTTTT. Its translation is CASSSPGLAGGPVTGELFF. The entire variable domain, with the rest obtained from reference TRBV11-2 and TRBJ2-2, is as follows: EAGVAQSPRYKIIEKRQSVAFWCNPISGHATLYWYQQILGQGPKLLIQFQNNGVVDDSQLPKDRFSAERLKGVDSTLKIQPAKLEDSAVYLCASSSPGLAGGPVTGELFFGEGSRLTVL.

The chain joins TRBV11-2 to TRBJ1-3; D remains ambiguous. CDR1 SGHAT and CDR2 FQNNGV come from the germline V gene. Between the trimmed V and J ends, which lost 5 bases and 0 bases, there was a span of 17 bases. The CDR3 has 17 residues. CDR3 sequence reads: CASSPLPQANSGNTIYF. CDR3 sequence (DNA): TGTGCCAGCAGCCCACTTCCCCAGGCCAACTCTGGAAACACCATATATTTT.

CDR3 nucleotide sequence: TGTGCCAGCAGCTTAGTAGGGGGAGAGACCCAGTACTTC. Translated: CASSLVGGETQYF. The chain couples TRBV7-2 to TRBJ2-5; D might be TRBD1 (6 bases). V gave up 1 base and J gave up 4 bases, with 7 bases separating them. CDR3 size: 13 residues. Germline V gene sequence: CDR1 SGHTA, CDR2 FQGNSA.

The V call is TRBV6-1, the J call TRBJ1-5; D perhaps matches TRBD1 (5 bases). Trimming removed 2 bases at V and 7 bases at J, with 12 bases between. The V gene's germline CDR1 is MNHNS and CDR2 SASEGT. This CDR3 region has 14 residues. CDR3 protein: CASSEQGIYQPQHF. CDR3 bases: TGTGCCAGCAGTGAACAGGGTATCTACCAGCCCCAGCATTTT.

The chain uses TRBV5-6 and TRBJ2-1, with no clear D. The CDR3 loop spans 15 amino acids. Germline loops: CDR1 SGHDT, CDR2 YYEEEE. V was cut by 0 bases and J by 3 bases, with 10 bases left in between. The CDR3 loop is CASSLGWADYNEQFF. In DNA, the CDR3 is TGTGCCAGCAGCTTGGGTTGGGCAGACTACAATGAGCAGTTCTTC.

The gene calls are TRBV19 and TRBJ2-7, with D unresolved. This CDR3 has 11 amino acids. The germline V gene encodes CDR1 LNHDA and CDR2 SQIVND (reference sequence). The ends were cut back, 5 bases at V and 5 bases at J, with 7 bases in the middle. CDR3 residues: CASSSADEQYF. CDR3 nucleotide sequence: TGTGCCAGTAGTTCCGCGGACGAGCAGTACTTC.

This chain joins TRBV7-9 and TRBJ1-5, with 8 bases identical to TRBD1. CDR3 length: 13 amino acids. Germline loops: CDR1 SEHNR, CDR2 FQNEAQ (reference sequence). The junction had 3 bases not matched to a gene; V was cut back by 5 bases and J by 6 bases. CDR3 DNA: TGTGCCAGCAGCCCGACAGGGGTTCAGCCCCAGCATTTT. Residues: CASSPTGVQPQHF. Based on the CDR3 plus reference TRBV7-9 and TRBJ1-5, the full variable domain is DTGVSQNPRHKITKRGQNVTFRCDPISEHNRLYWYRQTLGQGPEFLTYFQNEAQLEKSRLLSDRFSAERPKGSFSTLEIQRTEQGDSAMYLCASSPTGVQPQHFGDGTRLSIL.

The V gene is TRBV7-3, the J gene TRBJ2-2, with D maybe TRBD1 (7 bases). The germline CDR1 and CDR2 sequences are SGHTA and FQGTGA. The CDR3 spans 17 residues. Between the trimmed V and J ends, which lost 2 bases and 3 bases, there was a span of 16 bases. CDR3 sequence reads: CASSLVGGTDDTGELFF. The CDR3, as DNA: TGTGCCAGCAGCTTAGTTGGCGGGACAGATGACACCGGGGAGCTGTTTTTT.

The chain joins TRBV11-2 to TRBJ1-2; D may be TRBD1 (5 bases). The CDR3 has 12 residues. Germline values: CDR1 SGHAT, CDR2 FQNNGV. Trimming removed 6 bases from V and 6 bases from J, with 11 bases in between. Here the CDR3 reads CASRLGPDGYTF. The DNA for the CDR3 is TGTGCCAGCAGGCTGGGACCAGATGGCTACACCTTC. Supplemented by reference TRBV11-2 and TRBJ1-2, the full variable domain reads EAGVAQSPRYKIIEKRQSVAFWCNPISGHATLYWYQQILGQGPKLLIQFQNNGVVDDSQLPKDRFSAERLKGVDSTLKIQPAKLEDSAVYLCASRLGPDGYTFGSGTRLTVV.

This chain links TRBV19 with TRBJ1-5; maybe TRBD1 (5 bases). This CDR3 region has 13 residues. Germline CDR1 LNHDA, CDR2 SQIVND (reference sequence). With 8 bases removed from V and 4 bases from J, the gap between germline ends came to 12 bases. The chain's CDR3 is CASGQGVNQPQHF. The CDR3 DNA follows: TGTGCCAGTGGCCAAGGGGTGAATCAGCCCCAGCATTTT.

The V gene is TRBV10-2, the J gene TRBJ2-2; 7 nucleotides line up with TRBD2. The CDR3 runs to 15 residues. CDR1 and CDR2 from the germline V gene are WSHSY and SAAADI. J was trimmed by 2 bases and V by 7 bases; bases with no gene match: 7. Written as DNA, the CDR3 is TGCGCCAGCACCGCGAGCGGGGATAACACCGGGGAGCTGTTTTTT. Encoded protein: CASTASGDNTGELFF.

This clone was detected a few times. J is TRBJ1-1 and V is TRBV4-3; 8 nucleotides agree with TRBD1. Germline CDR1 LGHNA, CDR2 YSLEER. CDR3 length: 14 residues. The V gene end was trimmed by 4 bases and the J gene end by 7 bases; junction bases not matched to a gene: 8. CDR3 region: CASSPAFDRGEAFF. The CDR3 nucleotides are TGCGCCAGCAGCCCCGCTTTCGACAGGGGTGAAGCTTTCTTT.

V gene TRBV28 combines with J gene TRBJ2-1, with TRBD1 identical over 8 bases. Germline CDR1 and CDR2: MDHEN and SYDVKM. Germline trimming cut 3 bases from V and 4 bases from J; bases unmatched to any gene: 2. The CDR3 contains 14 residues. In nucleotides, the CDR3 is TGTGCCAGCAGTTTTTACAGGGGGTACAATGAGCAGTTCTTC. This translates into CASSFYRGYNEQFF.

This chain joins TRBV6-2 or TRBV6-3 and TRBJ1-2; D perhaps matches TRBD1 (6 bases). Germline V gene data show CDR1 as MNHEY and CDR2 as SVGEGT. V was shortened by 3 bases and J by 2 bases, with 7 bases between the two germline ends. The CDR3 loop spans 13 amino acids. CDR3 DNA sequence: TGTGCCAGCAGTTATACAGGGAACTATGGCTACACCTTC. It is translated as CASSYTGNYGYTF.

Comment on this clone: One junction end disagrees with the germline gene, perhaps due to a read error. The gene calls are TRBV29-1 and TRBJ2-7; a possible D gene is TRBD1 (6 bases). Germline V gene data show CDR1 as SQVTM and CDR2 as ANQGSEA. This CDR3 comprises 14 residues. CDR3 loop: CSVEGTRSGYEQYF. The CDR3 DNA follows: TGCAGCGTGGAAGGGACAAGGTCTGGTTACGAGCAGTACTTC.

The gene calls are TRBV19 and TRBJ1-5; D unresolved. Germline V lookup: CDR1 LNHDA, CDR2 SQIVND (reference sequence). V gave up 3 bases and J gave up 4 bases, with 10 bases separating them. CDR3 length equals 14 residues. The DNA of the CDR3 is TGTGCCAGTAGTATGGAATGGGGTAATCAGCCCCAGCATTTT. Its translation is CASSMEWGNQPQHF. The variable domain in full, with the rest retrieved from reference TRBV19 and TRBJ1-5, is DGGITQSPKYLFRKEGQNVTLSCEQNLNHDAMYWYRQDPGQGLRLIYYSQIVNDFQKGDIAEGYSVSREKKESFPLTVTSAQKNPTAFYLCASSMEWGNQPQHFGDGTRLSIL.

The CDR3 reads CASSTSGATDTQYF. For the CDR3, the DNA is TGTGCCAGCTCGACTAGCGGGGCCACAGATACGCAGTATTTT. V and J are TRBV3-1 (or the pseudogene TRBV3-2) and TRBJ2-3, with TRBD2 identical over 11 bases. The CDR3 length is 14 residues. Germline-derived CDR1 and CDR2 are LGHDT and YNNKEL (reference sequence). Trimming at V came to 8 bases and at J to 2 bases, leaving 3 bases not matched to a gene.

V gene TRBV7-9 combines with J gene TRBJ2-1; D is perhaps TRBD1 (6 bases). The CDR3 extends over 17 amino acids. The V gene lost 4 bases and the J gene lost 2 bases, with 18 bases spanning the gap. Germline V gene sequence: CDR1 SEHNR, CDR2 FQNEAQ (reference sequence). The chain's CDR3 is CASSSTDRNPTYNEQFF. The CDR3 DNA reads TGTGCCAGCAGCTCAACGGACAGAAACCCAACCTACAATGAGCAGTTCTTC.

The chain uses TRBV2 and TRBJ1-4, with 7 bases fitting TRBD1. There are 14 residues in the CDR3. Germline lookup yields CDR1 SNHLY and CDR2 FYNNEI. Unmatched junction bases numbered 4, after V lost 5 bases and J lost 4 bases. In nucleotides, the CDR3 is TGTGCCAGCAGTCCGGGACAGATTAATGAAAAACTGTTTTTT. It is translated as CASSPGQINEKLFF.

J is TRBJ2-6 and V is TRBV7-2, with 10 bases fitting TRBD2. Germline CDR1 reads SGHTA; CDR2 reads FQGNSA. V lost 0 bases to trimming and J lost 0 bases; unmatched junction nucleotides: 11. There are 21 residues in the CDR3. The CDR3 is CASSLAKGSGRASSGANVLTF. As DNA, the CDR3 is TGTGCCAGCAGCTTAGCAAAGGGGAGCGGGAGGGCCAGCTCTGGGGCCAACGTCCTGACTTTC. The full variable domain, rest sourced from reference TRBV7-2 and TRBJ2-6, is GAGVSQSPSNKVTEKGKDVELRCDPISGHTALYWYRQSLGQGLEFLIYFQGNSAPDKSGLPSDRFSAERTGGSVSTLTIQRTQQEDSAVYLCASSLAKGSGRASSGANVLTFGAGSRLTVL.

This chain links TRBV3-1 (or the pseudogene TRBV3-2) with TRBJ2-1; D unresolved. V was shortened by 0 bases and J by 7 bases, with 10 bases between the two germline ends. The germline V gene has CDR1 LGHDT and CDR2 YNNKEL (reference sequence). The CDR3 is 14 amino acids. The DNA of the CDR3 is TGTGCCAGCAGCCAAGACTTCTTGGGGAATGAGCAGTTCTTC. Amino acids: CASSQDFLGNEQFF.